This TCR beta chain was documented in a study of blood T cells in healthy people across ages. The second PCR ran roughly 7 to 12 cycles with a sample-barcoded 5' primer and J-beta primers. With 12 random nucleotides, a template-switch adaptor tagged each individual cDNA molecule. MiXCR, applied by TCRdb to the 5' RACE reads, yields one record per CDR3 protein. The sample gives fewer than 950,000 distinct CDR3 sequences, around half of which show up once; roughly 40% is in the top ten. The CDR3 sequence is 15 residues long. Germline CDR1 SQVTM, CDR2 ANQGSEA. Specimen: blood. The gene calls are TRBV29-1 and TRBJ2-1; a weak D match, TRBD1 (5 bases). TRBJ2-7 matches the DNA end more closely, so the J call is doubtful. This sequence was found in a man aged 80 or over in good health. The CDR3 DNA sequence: TGCAGCGTTGTTGGGGCCCGAACCTCCTACAATGAGCAGTACTTC. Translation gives CSVVGARTSYNEQYF.